The next 7 T cell receptor beta chains were all read from a single sample in a study of neurological immune-mediated disorders. From the 5' RACE reads, TCRdb called clonotypes with MiXCR, one entry per CDR3 protein. The profile shows about 59,000 distinct CDR3 sequences, over 9.5% of them singletons. Input material: PBMCs. These receptor sequences come from a woman in her sixties or seventies with HTLV-1-associated myelopathy (HAM/TSP).

This clonotype came up many times. The chain recombines TRBV3-1 with TRBJ2-5; D call uncertain. Per the germline V gene, CDR1 is LGHDT and CDR2 is YNNKEL (reference sequence). The CDR3 spans 18 residues. Trimming cost V 4 bases and J 0 bases, with 21 bases left between them. CDR3 sequence reads: CASSPSYPQPAHQETQYF. The CDR3 DNA sequence: TGTGCCAGCAGCCCCTCCTACCCTCAACCGGCTCACCAAGAGACCCAGTACTTC.

This clonotype came up many times. The chain joins TRBV20-1 to TRBJ1-1; 7 bases fit TRBD1. CDR1 and CDR2 from the germline V gene are DFQATT and SNEGSKA (reference sequence). CDR3 length: 15 amino acids. The V segment lost 0 bases and the J segment 1 base; nucleotides outside the gene matches: 5. The CDR3 region is CSARDFRTGNTEAFF. DNA of the CDR3: TGCAGTGCTAGAGATTTCAGGACAGGGAACACTGAAGCTTTCTTT.

The chain links TRBV6-5 to TRBJ1-2, with D possibly TRBD1 on 6 matching bases. Germline V gene sequence: CDR1 MNHEY, CDR2 SVGAGI. Trimming removed 5 bases at V and 4 bases at J, with 11 bases between. The CDR3 has 13 amino acids. CDR3 sequence: CASSRGEGYGYTF. The CDR3 bases are TGTGCCAGCAGTAGGGGGGAGGGCTATGGCTACACCTTC.

The chain carries TRBV29-1 and TRBJ2-4; either TRBD1 or TRBD2 may supply D (5 bases each). The CDR3 is 15 residues long. V was clipped by 4 bases and J by 6 bases, with 19 bases between them. Germline CDR1 reads SQVTM; CDR2 reads ANQGSEA. The CDR3 is CSVVQWANGGNIQYF. As DNA, the CDR3 is TGCAGCGTTGTTCAGTGGGCCAATGGGGGAAACATTCAGTACTTC.

In this sample, this clonotype turned up many times. The chain uses TRBV20-1 and TRBJ1-1; D is ambiguous. The CDR3 has 14 amino acids. V lost 0 bases, J lost 0 bases, and 8 bases lay in between. The V gene's germline CDR1 is DFQATT and CDR2 SNEGSKA (reference sequence). The CDR3 DNA sequence: TGCAGTGCTAGAGATCTCGGGGTGAACACTGAAGCTTTCTTT. Translated, it gives CSARDLGVNTEAFF.

This clonotype was counted ten times or more. The rearrangement uses TRBV7-2 and TRBJ2-1; 11 positions match TRBD2. The CDR3 has 17 amino acids. Germline V gene lookup returns CDR1 SGHTA and CDR2 FQGNSA. With V trimmed by 3 bases and J by 3 bases, 7 bases remained unmatched. The CDR3 DNA sequence: TGTGCCAGCAGCTTGCGGGCCGGGACTAGCGGCTACAATGAGCAGTTCTTC. It encodes CASSLRAGTSGYNEQFF. Combining the CDR3 with reference TRBV7-2 and TRBJ2-1 gives the whole variable domain GAGVSQSPSNKVTEKGKDVELRCDPISGHTALYWYRQSLGQGLEFLIYFQGNSAPDKSGLPSDRFSAERTGGSVSTLTIQRTQQEDSAVYLCASSLRAGTSGYNEQFFGPGTRLTVL.

This clonotype occurred many times. This chain connects TRBV6-1 to TRBJ2-7, with 9 bases aligning to TRBD1. Germline V lookup: CDR1 MNHNS, CDR2 SASEGT. J lost 4 bases, V lost 4 bases, and 2 bases had no gene match. The CDR3 runs to 13 residues. The CDR3 loop is CASSVDRGYEQYF. CDR3 in DNA: TGTGCCAGCAGTGTGGACAGGGGATACGAGCAGTACTTC.